These T cell receptor beta chains were read from a single sample in a study of T-cell reconstitution after alpha-beta-depleted transplantation in children. TCRdb ran MiXCR on the PCR reads and lists one entry per CDR3 protein. Of about 980,000 distinct CDR3 sequences in the sample, 25% to 30% were seen once. The sequenced sample was PBMCs, mostly from graft donor cells, obtained 360 days after TCRalphabeta/CD19-depleted stem cell transplant. These receptors all come from a boy under three years old who had a stem cell transplant for SCID, so the T cells may come from the graft donor. Each CDR3 is given with its conserved first and last residue. D genes are given only for firm matches. Part of the rows lack a size; the others show once, few, many or a class for expanded clones.

v_call: TRBV15; j_call: TRBJ2-3; d_call: .; clone_size: .; cdr3_aa: CATSRDRPPDTQYF; cdr3_nt: TGTGCCACCAGCAGAGATCGTCCTCCAGATACGCAGTATTTT
v_call: TRBV20-1; j_call: TRBJ1-3; d_call: .; clone_size: .; cdr3_aa: CSASGQGGNTIYF; cdr3_nt: TGCAGTGCTAGTGGCCAGGGGGGAAACACCATATATTTT
v_call: TRBV27; j_call: TRBJ2-1; d_call: .; clone_size: .; cdr3_aa: CASSLSAGNSYNEQFF; cdr3_nt: TGTGCCAGCAGTTTATCCGCCGGAAACTCCTACAATGAGCAGTTCTTC
v_call: TRBV5-1; j_call: TRBJ2-7; d_call: TRBD1; clone_size: few; cdr3_aa: CASSLSVAGGLREQYF; cdr3_nt: TGCGCCAGCAGCTTGAGCGTCGCAGGGGGCCTTCGCGAGCAGTACTTC
v_call: TRBV9; j_call: TRBJ2-6; d_call: .; clone_size: .; cdr3_aa: CASSEDDLAGANVLTF; cdr3_nt: TGTGCCAGCAGCGAAGACGACTTAGCTGGGGCCAACGTCCTGACTTTC
v_call: TRBV5-1; j_call: TRBJ2-7; d_call: .; clone_size: .; cdr3_aa: CASRRGLGYEQYF; cdr3_nt: TGCGCCAGCCGCAGGGGTCTGGGTTACGAGCAGTACTTC
v_call: TRBV5-1; j_call: TRBJ2-2; d_call: TRBD1; clone_size: .; cdr3_aa: CASSLATGVPGELFF; cdr3_nt: TGCGCCAGCAGCTTGGCCACAGGGGTTCCCGGGGAGCTGTTTTTT
v_call: TRBV7-2; j_call: TRBJ2-7; d_call: .; clone_size: .; cdr3_aa: CASSLAEGIYEQYF; cdr3_nt: TGTGCCAGCAGCTTAGCGGAGGGGATCTACGAGCAGTACTTC
v_call: TRBV5-1; j_call: TRBJ2-3; d_call: TRBD2; clone_size: .; cdr3_aa: CASAPSGGAEDTQYF; cdr3_nt: TGCGCCAGCGCCCCAAGCGGGGGGGCCGAAGATACGCAGTATTTT
v_call: TRBV20-1; j_call: TRBJ2-3; d_call: .; clone_size: few; cdr3_aa: CSRGVPDTQYF; cdr3_nt: TGCTCCAGGGGGGTCCCAGATACGCAGTATTTT
v_call: TRBV4-1; j_call: TRBJ1-2; d_call: .; clone_size: once; cdr3_aa: CASSQVLGFNYGYTF; cdr3_nt: TGCGCCAGCAGCCAAGTTTTAGGGTTCAACTATGGCTACACCTTC
v_call: TRBV12-3/TRBV12-4; j_call: TRBJ2-3; d_call: TRBD2; clone_size: few; cdr3_aa: CATGLERSDTQYF; cdr3_nt: TGTGCCACCGGACTAGAGAGATCAGATACGCAGTATTTT
v_call: TRBV4-1; j_call: TRBJ2-7; d_call: .; clone_size: few; cdr3_aa: CASSQEGYYEQYF; cdr3_nt: TGCGCCAGCAGCCAAGAGGGGTACTACGAGCAGTACTTC
v_call: TRBV9; j_call: TRBJ1-4; d_call: .; clone_size: few; cdr3_aa: CASSVTGANEKLFF; cdr3_nt: TGTGCCAGCAGCGTAACCGGGGCTAATGAAAAACTGTTTTTT
v_call: TRBV20-1; j_call: TRBJ1-1; d_call: .; clone_size: .; cdr3_aa: CSATPGVRNTEAFF; cdr3_nt: TGCAGTGCTACTCCGGGGGTCCGGAACACTGAAGCTTTCTTT
v_call: TRBV24-1; j_call: TRBJ2-7; d_call: .; clone_size: .; cdr3_aa: CATSDLWSYEQYF; cdr3_nt: TGTGCCACCAGTGATTTGTGGTCCTACGAGCAGTACTTC
v_call: TRBV29-1; j_call: TRBJ2-3; d_call: .; clone_size: few; cdr3_aa: CSVEGAAKSDTQYF; cdr3_nt: TGCAGCGTTGAAGGGGCAGCAAAATCAGATACGCAGTATTTT
v_call: TRBV4-2; j_call: TRBJ2-5; d_call: .; clone_size: few; cdr3_aa: CASSQELVGAATQYF; cdr3_nt: TGTGCCAGCAGCCAAGAATTGGTGGGGGCTGCGACCCAGTACTTC
v_call: TRBV13; j_call: TRBJ2-5; d_call: TRBD2; clone_size: .; cdr3_aa: CASSSTSVAGPPTVEETQYF; cdr3_nt: TGTGCCAGCAGCTCTACTTCGGTAGCGGGGCCCCCGACCGTAGAAGAGACCCAGTACTTC
v_call: TRBV15; j_call: TRBJ2-3; d_call: .; clone_size: few; cdr3_aa: CATSRETGLSTDTQYF; cdr3_nt: TGTGCCACCAGCAGAGAGACGGGCCTTAGCACAGATACGCAGTATTTT
v_call: TRBV4-3; j_call: TRBJ2-7; d_call: .; clone_size: few; cdr3_aa: CASSQDTGALNEQYF; cdr3_nt: TGCGCCAGCAGCCAAGACACAGGAGCCCTAAATGAGCAGTACTTC
v_call: TRBV2; j_call: TRBJ2-1; d_call: TRBD2; clone_size: .; cdr3_aa: CASSPRTSPYNEQFF; cdr3_nt: TGTGCCAGCAGTCCCCGGACTAGCCCCTACAATGAGCAGTTCTTC
v_call: TRBV6-2/TRBV6-3; j_call: TRBJ2-1; d_call: .; clone_size: few; cdr3_aa: CASKDVGGASNEQFF; cdr3_nt: TGTGCCAGCAAAGACGTAGGGGGGGCCTCCAATGAGCAGTTCTTC
v_call: TRBV9; j_call: TRBJ1-1; d_call: .; clone_size: .; cdr3_aa: CASTVDPDHTEAFF; cdr3_nt: TGTGCCAGCACCGTAGATCCCGACCACACTGAAGCTTTCTTT
v_call: TRBV12-3/TRBV12-4; j_call: TRBJ2-5; d_call: .; clone_size: .; cdr3_aa: CASQLTDVRETQYF; cdr3_nt: TGTGCCAGCCAGTTGACAGATGTTCGGGAGACCCAGTACTTC
v_call: TRBV2; j_call: TRBJ2-5; d_call: TRBD1; clone_size: .; cdr3_aa: CASRLVGQAKEQTQYF; cdr3_nt: TGTGCCAGCAGACTTGTTGGACAGGCGAAAGAACAGACCCAGTACTTC
v_call: TRBV4-1; j_call: TRBJ2-3; d_call: TRBD1; clone_size: .; cdr3_aa: CASSRGQAGTDTQYF; cdr3_nt: TGCGCCAGCAGCCGAGGACAGGCCGGCACAGATACGCAGTATTTT
v_call: TRBV7-8; j_call: TRBJ2-1; d_call: TRBD2; clone_size: few; cdr3_aa: CASSLVAGGGLSYNEQFF; cdr3_nt: TGTGCCAGCAGCTTAGTCGCGGGGGGCGGCTTATCCTACAATGAGCAGTTCTTC
v_call: TRBV7-8; j_call: TRBJ2-5; d_call: .; clone_size: .; cdr3_aa: CASSRYGVSETQYF; cdr3_nt: TGTGCCAGCAGCCGTTACGGGGTTAGCGAGACCCAGTACTTC
v_call: TRBV6-2/TRBV6-3; j_call: TRBJ2-7; d_call: .; clone_size: few; cdr3_aa: CASTEGVRKLIPYEQYF; cdr3_nt: TGTGCCAGCACCGAGGGGGTTCGAAAGCTTATTCCCTACGAGCAGTACTTC
v_call: TRBV5-1; j_call: TRBJ2-1; d_call: .; clone_size: .; cdr3_aa: CASSFIPGNNEQFF; cdr3_nt: TGCGCCAGCAGCTTCATTCCAGGTAACAATGAGCAGTTCTTC
v_call: TRBV4-1; j_call: TRBJ2-1; d_call: .; clone_size: many; cdr3_aa: CASSQVGLSFRNEQFF; cdr3_nt: TGCGCCAGCAGCCAGGTGGGCCTCTCCTTTCGGAATGAGCAGTTCTTC
v_call: TRBV9; j_call: TRBJ2-5; d_call: .; clone_size: .; cdr3_aa: CASSPLLARQETQYF; cdr3_nt: TGTGCCAGCAGCCCCCTTCTCGCGAGGCAAGAGACCCAGTACTTC
v_call: TRBV27; j_call: TRBJ2-5; d_call: .; clone_size: .; cdr3_aa: CASSLYGEFRETQYF; cdr3_nt: TGTGCCAGCAGTTTATATGGGGAATTCAGAGAGACCCAGTACTTC
v_call: TRBV4-1; j_call: TRBJ1-1; d_call: TRBD1; clone_size: .; cdr3_aa: CASSQDRDRGVVNTEAFF; cdr3_nt: TGCGCCAGCAGCCAAGACCGCGACAGGGGTGTCGTAAACACTGAAGCTTTCTTT
v_call: TRBV20-1; j_call: TRBJ2-7; d_call: .; clone_size: .; cdr3_aa: CSAKRQVLSYEQYF; cdr3_nt: TGCAGTGCTAAAAGACAGGTCCTATCCTACGAGCAGTACTTC
v_call: TRBV9; j_call: TRBJ2-3; d_call: TRBD2; clone_size: .; cdr3_aa: CASSVGLGVAGGPTDTQYF; cdr3_nt: TGTGCCAGCAGCGTAGGTCTTGGGGTAGCGGGGGGCCCGACAGATACGCAGTATTTT
v_call: TRBV27; j_call: TRBJ2-1; d_call: .; clone_size: .; cdr3_aa: CASRAEGWGSYNEQFF; cdr3_nt: TGTGCCAGCAGAGCCGAAGGGTGGGGGTCCTACAATGAGCAGTTCTTC